The 32 T cell receptor beta chains below come from one sample, sequenced in a study of T cell responses to AZD1222 COVID-19 vaccine. The data were produced by immunoSEQ multiplex PCR, yet TCRdb's version contains in-frame clones alone and is incomplete. The sample contains around 140,000 clones, roughly nine tenths of which appear only once. Source: peripheral blood, taken on day 0 of AZD1222 vaccination. Receptors originate from an adult in good health.

This chain links TRBV9 with TRBJ2-1; D gene uncertain. V was cut by 3 bases and J by 10 bases, with 14 bases left in between. This CDR3 spans 13 amino acids. Germline CDR1 and CDR2: SGDLS and YYNGEE. CDR3: CASSATVIGEQFF. The CDR3 nucleotides read TGTGCCAGCAGCGCGACGGTAATAGGCGAGCAGTTCTTC.

This clone was seen just once. The chain carries TRBV6-4 and TRBJ2-7; D not resolved. The V gene lost 2 bases and the J gene lost 6 bases, with 11 bases spanning the gap. Looked up from germline, CDR1 is MRHNA and CDR2 is SNTAGT. The CDR3 sequence is 13 residues long. CDR3 nucleotide sequence: TGTGCCAGCAGTGACCGGCCGGGTCGCGAGCAGTACTTC. It is translated as CASSDRPGREQYF.

This clone was seen a single time. The chain combines TRBV2 with TRBJ2-7; D may be TRBD1 or TRBD2 (5 bases each). From germline, CDR1 is SNHLY and CDR2 FYNNEI. CDR3 length equals 12 residues. With 6 bases removed from V and 6 bases from J, the gap between germline ends came to 12 bases. The chain's CDR3 is CASRIGGIEQYF. The CDR3 DNA sequence: TGTGCCAGCAGGATTGGGGGAATCGAGCAGTACTTC.

This chain links TRBV6-5 with TRBJ2-3; 7 bases are shared with TRBD1. The length of the CDR3 is 14 residues. Germline assignment: CDR1 MNHEY and CDR2 SVGAGI. V dropped 5 bases and J dropped 3; count of bases not matched to a gene: 5. The CDR3 DNA reads as TGTGCCAGCAGTAACAGGGGTCGGACAGATACGCAGTATTTT. Amino acid sequence: CASSNRGRTDTQYF.

The CDR3 nucleotides are TGCGCCAGCAGCCAAGCCGGGTTCAATTCACCCCTCCACTTT. It codes for CASSQAGFNSPLHF. J is TRBJ1-6 and V is TRBV4-3; D unclear. The ends were cut back, 1 base at V and 7 bases at J, with 8 bases in the middle. CDR1 and CDR2 from the germline V gene are LGHNA and YSLEER. The CDR3 loop spans 14 amino acids.

In regard to this clone: The sample has other DNA sequences that encode this CDR3 too. The V gene is TRBV9, the J gene TRBJ1-2; D is unclear. Germline CDR1 is SGDLS and CDR2 is YYNGEE. The CDR3 is 12 amino acids. The V gene lost 3 bases and the J gene lost 5 bases, with 8 bases spanning the gap. The CDR3 DNA follows: TGTGCCAGCAGCGCCGATTCATATGGCTACACCTTC. Encoded protein: CASSADSYGYTF.

Remarks on this clone: Mismatch with germline at one junction end may stem from a read error. The same CDR3 is also encoded by other DNA sequences in this sample. V is TRBV7-2 and J is TRBJ2-7; no firm D call. The CDR3 is made up of 11 amino acids. Germline CDR1 SGHTA, CDR2 FQGNSA. For the CDR3, the DNA is TGTGCCAGCAGCTTATCCTATGAGCAGTACTTC. Translating it yields CASSLSYEQYF.

The rearrangement links TRBV28 to TRBJ1-2; D is unresolved. CDR1 and CDR2 (germline): MDHEN, SYDVKM. Trimming took off 6 bases at V and 8 bases at J, with 10 bases between the two ends. CDR3 length equals 11 residues. The CDR3 loop is CASRTRGGYTF. The CDR3 nucleotides read TGTGCCAGCAGAACCCGGGGAGGCTACACCTTC.

This chain links TRBV2 with TRBJ2-3; D might be TRBD2 (6 bases). Germline values: CDR1 SNHLY, CDR2 FYNNEI. Trimming left V 8 bases short and J 3 bases short, with 24 bases between. There are 17 residues in the CDR3. CDR3 sequence reads: CASVARAGPSETDTQYF. The CDR3 nucleotides read TGTGCCAGCGTAGCCCGGGCGGGGCCCTCCGAAACAGATACGCAGTATTTT.

This clone was recorded only once. V gene TRBV9 combines with J gene TRBJ1-5; no clear D gene. With 0 bases removed from V and 9 bases from J, the gap between germline ends came to 13 bases. Germline V CDR1 and CDR2: SGDLS, YYNGEE. The CDR3 is 14 amino acids. CDR3 sequence reads: CASSVAGSESPQHF. The DNA of the CDR3 is TGTGCCAGCAGCGTAGCAGGCAGCGAATCGCCCCAGCATTTT.

V usage is TRBV6-6 and J usage is TRBJ2-1; a weak D match, TRBD1 (6 bases). This CDR3 is 13 amino acids long. Germline V gene lookup returns CDR1 MNHNY and CDR2 SVGAGI (reference sequence). V lost 6 bases and J 9 bases, leaving 15 bases between the germline ends. CDR3 DNA: TGTGCCAGCAGCTCGACAGGAGGCGGTGAGCAGTTCTTC. Residues: CASSSTGGGEQFF.

The chain carries TRBV19 and TRBJ2-3; D might be TRBD1 (5 bases). The germline V and J ends were trimmed by 2 bases and 1 base, with 10 bases remaining between them. The CDR3 spans 15 residues. Germline CDR1 LNHDA, CDR2 SQIVND (reference sequence). CDR3 DNA sequence: TGTGCCAGTAGTATAAGCAGGGTCGGCACAGATACGCAGTATTTT. This encodes CASSISRVGTDTQYF.

This clone appeared once. The DNA of the CDR3 is TGTGCCAGTAGTATGGGTGGAGGACAGAATGAAAAACTGTTTTTT. Protein product: CASSMGGGQNEKLFF. V and J are TRBV19 and TRBJ1-4; D is perhaps TRBD1 (6 bases). Germline V CDR1 and CDR2: LNHDA, SQIVND (reference sequence). The germline V and J ends were trimmed by 3 bases and 5 bases, with 13 bases remaining between them. The CDR3 is 15 amino acids. Drawing the rest from reference TRBV19 and TRBJ1-4, the complete variable domain is DGGITQSPKYLFRKEGQNVTLSCEQNLNHDAMYWYRQDPGQGLRLIYYSQIVNDFQKGDIAEGYSVSREKKESFPLTVTSAQKNPTAFYLCASSMGGGQNEKLFFGSGTQLSVL.

This clone showed up just a few times. This chain links TRBV7-9 with TRBJ1-2; tentative D call: TRBD1 (6 bases). The V end lost 5 bases, the J end lost 7 bases, and 17 bases lay between the germline ends. The CDR3 contains 14 residues. Germline CDR1 SEHNR, CDR2 FQNEAQ (reference sequence). CDR3 sequence (DNA): TGTGCCAGCAGCCCCTCTGGGGGGGCCGGTGGCTACACCTTC. Amino acid sequence: CASSPSGGAGGYTF.

The V call is TRBV7-2, the J call TRBJ2-7; unclear D gene. The length of the CDR3 is 17 residues. Per the germline V gene, CDR1 is SGHTA and CDR2 is FQGNSA. Trimming removed 5 bases at V and 0 bases at J, with 20 bases between. The CDR3 protein is CASSQKGVRFSSYEQYF. CDR3 bases: TGTGCCAGCAGCCAAAAAGGTGTACGGTTCAGCTCCTACGAGCAGTACTTC.

This clone has just one count. The chain links TRBV5-1 to TRBJ2-3, with 9 bases aligning to TRBD2. This CDR3 has 19 residues. Germline values: CDR1 SGHRS, CDR2 YFSETQ. The junction had 19 bases not matched to a gene; V was cut back by 4 bases and J by 4 bases. DNA of the CDR3: TGCGCCAGCAGCCTCTCGGTCCTAGCGGGGAAGGTGTATTCAGATACGCAGTATTTT. Protein: CASSLSVLAGKVYSDTQYF.

This clone was seen a single time. J is TRBJ1-3 and V is TRBV5-1; 11 bases are shared with TRBD1. Germline loops: CDR1 SGHRS, CDR2 YFSETQ. V shed 4 bases and J 8 bases; nucleotides not matched to a gene: 2. This CDR3 region has 13 residues. DNA of the CDR3: TGCGCCAGCAGCCCGGGACAGGGGGACACCATATATTTT. Its protein is CASSPGQGDTIYF.

In DNA form, the CDR3 reads TGTGCCTGGAAGGGTACAGGGGGCTCTAATTCACCCCTCCACTTT. It specifies CAWKGTGGSNSPLHF. The chain links TRBV30 to TRBJ1-6, with 9 bases fitting TRBD1. This CDR3 comprises 15 residues. J was trimmed by 6 bases and V by 4 bases; bases with no gene match: 7. Germline V gives CDR1 GTSNPN, CDR2 SVGIG (reference sequence).

This rearrangement joins TRBV10-3 to TRBJ1-2, with D tentatively TRBD1 (6 bases). Germline CDR1 is ENHRY and CDR2 is SYGVKD. Trimming stripped 3 bases from V and 2 bases from J, with 10 bases between. The CDR3 loop spans 14 amino acids. CDR3 sequence (DNA): TGTGCCATCAGTGACTCTACAGGGAACTATGGCTACACCTTC. Its protein product is CAISDSTGNYGYTF.

The V gene is TRBV5-6, the J gene TRBJ2-3; TRBD2 aligns across 13 bases. This CDR3 is 16 amino acids long. Per the germline V gene, CDR1 is SGHDT and CDR2 is YYEEEE. V shed 4 bases, J shed 6 bases, and the junction held 8 bases outside the gene matches. The CDR3 is CASSPGLAGTWDTQYF. The CDR3 DNA sequence: TGTGCCAGCAGCCCGGGACTAGCGGGGACATGGGATACGCAGTATTTT.

V is TRBV6-5 and J is TRBJ1-1, with 7 bases matching TRBD1. J was trimmed by 3 bases and V by 4 bases; bases with no gene match: 8. CDR3 length: 15 residues. Germline-derived CDR1 and CDR2 are MNHEY and SVGAGI. The CDR3, as DNA: TGTGCCAGCAGTTCTGGACAGACAGGGTACACTGAAGCTTTCTTT. Its protein is CASSSGQTGYTEAFF.

The V call is TRBV27, the J call TRBJ2-2; TRBD2 aligns across 9 bases. The CDR3 sequence is 17 residues long. CDR1 is MNHEY and CDR2 is SMNVEV in the germline V gene (reference sequence). Trimming cost V 1 base and J 1 base; bases outside gene matches: 4. CDR3 region: CASSLWLAGLNTGELFF. The DNA for the CDR3 is TGTGCCAGCAGTTTATGGCTAGCGGGGCTGAACACCGGGGAGCTGTTTTTT.

V gene TRBV4-3 combines with J gene TRBJ1-3, with no clear D. This CDR3 has 13 residues. Germline V CDR1 and CDR2: LGHNA, YSLEER. Trimming took off 4 bases at V and 4 bases at J, with 8 bases between the two ends. The CDR3 is CASSRTGGNTIYF. DNA of the CDR3: TGCGCCAGCAGCCGTACCGGGGGAAACACCATATATTTT.

This rearrangement joins TRBV6-1 to TRBJ2-1, with D perhaps being TRBD1 or TRBD2 (5 bases each). V lost 1 base and J lost 0, with 7 bases in between. The CDR3 has 15 residues. Per the germline V gene, CDR1 is MNHNS and CDR2 is SASEGT. CDR3 sequence reads: CASSEDGASYNEQFF. The CDR3 DNA reads TGTGCCAGCAGTGAAGACGGGGCCTCCTACAATGAGCAGTTCTTC.

The CDR3 is CASSARGSAAQYF. The CDR3, as DNA: TGTGCCAGCAGCGCAAGGGGGTCAGCTGCTCAGTACTTC. The J gene is TRBJ2-4, the V gene TRBV5-5; TRBD1 is a possible D gene (6 bases). V lost 4 bases to trimming and J lost 12 bases, with 17 bases between them. The CDR3 runs to 13 residues. Germline-derived CDR1 and CDR2 are SGHKS and YYEKEE (reference sequence). Full variable domain (missing parts from reference TRBV5-5 and TRBJ2-4): DAGVTQSPTHLIKTRGQQVTLRCSPISGHKSVSWYQQVLGQGPQFIFQYYEKEERGRGNFPDRFSARQFPNYSSELNVNALLLGDSALYLCASSARGSAAQYFGAGTRLSVL.

The chain uses TRBV28 and TRBJ2-7; D possibly corresponds to TRBD2 (7 bases). This CDR3 comprises 14 residues. The V gene's germline CDR1 is MDHEN and CDR2 SYDVKM. V lost 6 bases, J lost 4 bases, and 16 bases lay in between. The DNA for the CDR3 is TGTGCCAGCAGCAAGCCGGGGGGCCCGTACGAGCAGTACTTC. Amino acid sequence: CASSKPGGPYEQYF.

J is TRBJ2-3 and V is TRBV5-4; no definite D call. The CDR3 consists of 13 residues. Germline V gene data show CDR1 as SGHNT and CDR2 as YYREEE (reference sequence). The germline V and J ends were trimmed by 9 bases and 1 base, with 12 bases remaining between them. CDR3 DNA sequence: TGTGCCACCAACGAGGACCGCACAGATACGCAGTATTTT. It specifies CATNEDRTDTQYF.

This clone has just a few counts. The chain uses TRBV4-1 and TRBJ1-5; TRBD1 agrees at 7 bases. V shed 0 bases and J 4 bases; nucleotides not matched to a gene: 6. Germline loops: CDR1 MGHRA, CDR2 YSYEKL. This CDR3 region has 16 residues. CDR3 in DNA: TGCGCCAGCAGCCAAGAACAGGGGCCTGGGAATCAGCCCCAGCATTTT. This codes for CASSQEQGPGNQPQHF.

The rearrangement joins TRBV7-2 to TRBJ1-5, with D uncertain. CDR1 and CDR2 (germline): SGHTA, FQGNSA. The CDR3 extends over 13 amino acids. The ends were cut back, 4 bases at V and 4 bases at J, with 8 bases in the middle. The CDR3 bases are TGTGCCAGCAGCTCAAACGGGAATCAGCCCCAGCATTTT. It yields the protein CASSSNGNQPQHF.

The V gene is TRBV24-1, the J gene TRBJ2-2, with D possibly matching TRBD2 (7 bases). CDR3 size: 16 residues. The germline gives CDR1 KGHDR, CDR2 SFDVKD. Deletions cut 2 bases from V and 5 bases from J, with 14 bases between. CDR3 residues: CATSDWGGRWTGELFF. The CDR3 nucleotides read TGTGCCACCAGTGATTGGGGGGGCCGGTGGACCGGGGAGCTGTTTTTT.

The gene calls are TRBV7-9 and TRBJ1-2; TRBD1 is a possible D gene (5 bases). V was trimmed by 6 bases and J by 3 bases, leaving 8 bases between them. This CDR3 region has 12 residues. The germline V gene encodes CDR1 SEHNR and CDR2 FQNEAQ (reference sequence). CDR3 in DNA: TGTGCCAGCAGGGGGGACGACTATGGCTACACCTTC. It specifies CASRGDDYGYTF.

The chain is built from TRBV6-2 or TRBV6-3 and TRBJ2-1, with 8 bases fitting TRBD2. Germline assignment: CDR1 MNHEY and CDR2 SVGEGT. CDR3 size: 16 residues. V dropped 2 bases and J dropped 3; count of bases not matched to a gene: 6. The chain's CDR3 is CASSYGTSGFYNEQFF. The CDR3, as DNA: TGTGCCAGCAGTTACGGCACTAGCGGATTCTACAATGAGCAGTTCTTC.